The text below deals with one TCR beta chain. Antigen unknown. This record belongs to a study of human CD8 memory T cell subsets. Study-wide findings and caveats: When diversity was estimated with Chao1, stem-like memory T cells appeared more diverse than precursor exhausted T cells. The chains that were sequenced in this study were only T cell receptor beta chains.

Negative magnetic separation was used for the enrichment of total CD8+ T cells. The CDR3 runs to 15 residues. Germline loops: CDR1 ENHRY, CDR2 SYGVKD. TCR beta libraries were made by UMI-labeled 5' RACE. Following a re-call of the 5' RACE reads, TCRdb has one entry per CDR3 protein and lacks DNA. The listing records more than 3,500 distinct CDR3 sequences. This chain links TRBV10-3 with TRBJ1-1; TCRdb reports TRBD1, a call that lacks DNA to check it against. Sample: CD8+ T cells from PBMCs. This TCR was sampled from a human donor in good health. This chain's CDR3 is CAISEPGTENTEAFF.